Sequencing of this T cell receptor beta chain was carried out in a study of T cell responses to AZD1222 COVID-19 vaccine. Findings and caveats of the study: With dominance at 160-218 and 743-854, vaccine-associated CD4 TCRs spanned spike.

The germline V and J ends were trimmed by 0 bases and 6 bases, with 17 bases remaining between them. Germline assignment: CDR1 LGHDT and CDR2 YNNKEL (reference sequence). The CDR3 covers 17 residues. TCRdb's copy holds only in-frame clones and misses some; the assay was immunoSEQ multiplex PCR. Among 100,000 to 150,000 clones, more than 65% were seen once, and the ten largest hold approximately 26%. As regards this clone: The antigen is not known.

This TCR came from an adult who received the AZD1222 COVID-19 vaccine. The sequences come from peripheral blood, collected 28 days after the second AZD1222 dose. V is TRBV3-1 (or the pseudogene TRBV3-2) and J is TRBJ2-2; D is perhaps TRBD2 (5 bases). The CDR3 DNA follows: TGTGCCAGCAGCCAAGAATGGACTGGTGAGGGAGCCGGGGAGCTGTTTTTT. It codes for CASSQEWTGEGAGELFF.